This T cell receptor (beta chain) was captured in a study of cytomegalovirus exposure and HLA in healthy donors. On the study more broadly: About 77 million unique TCRs from HLA-typed donors made up an early data release. The study's findings and limits: A classifier reportedly called cytomegalovirus status with high sensitivity and specificity. Researchers reportedly found TCR beta sequences accurately predicted most subjects' HLA-A and HLA-B alleles.

The table lists this clone with a count of one. What it binds is not known. The V gene end was trimmed by 4 bases and the J gene end by 5 bases; junction bases not matched to a gene: 8. CDR1 is SQVTM, CDR2 ANQGSEA, per germline. The CDR3 covers 15 residues. Everyone who donated was a healthy bone marrow donor. The PCR had 60 Vbeta and 13 Jbeta primers. Libraries were prepared by immunoSEQ multiplex PCR; TCRdb keeps only in-frame clonotypes and omits some of them. The sample contains some 160,000 clones, approximately 84% of which appear only once. The origin of this receptor is a woman aged 40 to 50 in good health and CMV-seropositive. Sequenced input: PBMCs. V usage is TRBV29-1 and J usage is TRBJ2-5, with TRBD1 matching 12 bases. This chain's CDR3 is CSVAQGQGARETQYF. The CDR3 nucleotides are TGCAGCGTTGCTCAGGGACAGGGGGCGCGTGAGACCCAGTACTTC.